A selection of T cell receptor beta chains follows, all from one sample in a study of shared clonotypes between healthy human individuals. Data came from immunoSEQ multiplex PCR; TCRdb stores just in-frame clones and leaves some out. The sample has fewer than 1 million clones; about 96% are singletons. The sample consisted of naive CD8+ T cells sorted from blood. The source of these receptors is a man in his thirties or forties in good health. The CDR3 runs from the conserved cysteine through the conserved F or W.

>TRBV14|TRBJ2-3
CASSQGQIIRGSTDTQYF
>TRBV9|TRBJ2-1
CASSYGTSSYNEQFF
>TRBV11-2|TRBJ1-1
CASSLEFGGQSAFF
>TRBV29-1|TRBJ2-2
CSVEGWTGELFF
>TRBV4-1|TRBJ2-5
CASSQDEGWRETQYF
>TRBV4-1|TRBJ2-7
CASSQSSGGAYEQYF
>TRBV10-2|TRBJ2-3
CASSESGTSTDTQYF
>TRBV9|TRBJ2-1
CASSGVDRGSYNEQFF
>TRBV7-6|TRBJ2-7
CASSSTDEQYF
>TRBV29-1|TRBJ2-5
CSVELGLAGGGQETQYF
>TRBV6-5|TRBJ2-2
CASSPRVYTGELFF
>TRBV4-1|TRBJ1-3
CASSQERGNTIYF
>TRBV11-2|TRBJ2-1
CASSRRSGRVREFF
>TRBV30|TRBJ1-1
CAWRIGAFEDTWRDTEAFF
>TRBV4-3|TRBJ1-1
CASSQDLPRAGTEAFF
>TRBV5-1|TRBJ2-7
CASSLGREQYF
>TRBV25-1|TRBJ2-1
CASSESGGRAYNEQFF
>TRBV9|TRBJ1-3
CASSVGGAGGNTIYF
>TRBV27|TRBJ1-5
CASSSGQGNQPQHF
>TRBV28|TRBJ2-1
CAHRRASGTYNEQFF
>TRBV5-6|TRBJ2-7
CASSLGQGPSEQYF
>TRBV4-1|TRBJ2-1
CASSPGGINEQFF
>TRBV13|TRBJ1-1
CASSLAAGRTEAFF
>TRBV10-3|TRBJ2-2
CAISELSGLAGNPNTGELFF
>TRBV7-2|TRBJ1-2
CASSSGYRGYTF
>TRBV6-7|TRBJ2-5
CASSPKETQYF
>TRBV6-6|TRBJ1-5
CASSYSGGSQPQHF
>TRBV29-1|TRBJ2-7
CSVERAQGYEQYF
>TRBV7-6|TRBJ2-7
CASAGTGLTYEQYF
>TRBV4-2|TRBJ2-1
CASSQLGTRGDEQFF
>TRBV15|TRBJ2-7
CATSDRAYEQYF
>TRBV18|TRBJ2-1
CASSPPFGGSSYNEQFF
>TRBV5-6|TRBJ2-5
CASSHGRDQETQYF
>TRBV7-2|TRBJ1-2
CASSVWTGGPYGYTF
>TRBV7-9|TRBJ2-7
CASSSSPVGRSSYEQYF
>TRBV4-1|TRBJ2-7
CASSQETGRSYEQYF